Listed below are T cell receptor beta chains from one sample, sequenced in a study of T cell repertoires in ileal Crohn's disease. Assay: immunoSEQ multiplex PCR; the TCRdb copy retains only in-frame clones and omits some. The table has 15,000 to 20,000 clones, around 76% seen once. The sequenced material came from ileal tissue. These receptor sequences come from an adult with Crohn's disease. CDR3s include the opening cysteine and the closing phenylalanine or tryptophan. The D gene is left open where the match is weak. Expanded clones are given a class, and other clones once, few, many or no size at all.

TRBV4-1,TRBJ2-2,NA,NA,TGCGCCAGCAGGAAGGGACGTACCACCGGGGAGCTGTTTTTT,CASRKGRTTGELFF
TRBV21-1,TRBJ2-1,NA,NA,TGTGCCAGCAGCAAAAAGGACGGAGCGGGAACCTACAATGAGCAGTTCTTC,CASSKKDGAGTYNEQFF
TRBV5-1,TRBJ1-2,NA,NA,TGCGCCAGCAGCGCGACTAACACCGCTAACTATGGCTACACCTTC,CASSATNTANYGYTF
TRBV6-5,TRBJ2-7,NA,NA,TGTGCCAGCAGCCACGACATAACTCCCAACGAGCAGTACTTC,CASSHDITPNEQYF
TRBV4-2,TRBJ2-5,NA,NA,TGTGCCAGCAGCCAAGATATGCGGGGCTACTATGGGACCCAGTACTTC,CASSQDMRGYYGTQYF
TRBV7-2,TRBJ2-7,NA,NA,TGTGCCAGCAGCGGCCGACTAGACTCCTACGAGCAGTACTTC,CASSGRLDSYEQYF
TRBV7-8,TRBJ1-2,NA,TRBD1,TGTGCCAGCAGCTGGGACAGGGTAGGAGGTGGCTACACCTTC,CASSWDRVGGGYTF
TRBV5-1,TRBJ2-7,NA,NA,TGCGCCAGCAGCTTGTCGGGGAACGCCTTAGGGGAGTACGAGCAGTACTTC,CASSLSGNALGEYEQYF
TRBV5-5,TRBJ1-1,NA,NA,TGTGCCAGCAGCTTGAGGGGAGAGGGGGGCCCTGAAGCTTTCTTT,CASSLRGEGGPEAFF
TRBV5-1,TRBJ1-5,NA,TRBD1,TGCGCCAGCAGCTTGGGTACAGGGGGCAATCAGCCCCAGCATTTT,CASSLGTGGNQPQHF
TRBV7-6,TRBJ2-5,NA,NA,TGTGCCAGCAGCTTAAGTTTTCGGGGCCAAGAGACCCAGTACTTC,CASSLSFRGQETQYF
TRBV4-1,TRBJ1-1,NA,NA,TGCGCCAGCAGCCAAGATCGGGGCGGTGAAGCTTTCTTT,CASSQDRGGEAFF
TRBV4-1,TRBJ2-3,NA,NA,TGCGCCAGCAGCCTAACCGGGACCTCTTGGGATACGCAGTATTTT,CASSLTGTSWDTQYF
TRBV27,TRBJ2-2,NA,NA,TGTGCCAGCAGCACCGGGATTCCCAACACGGGGGAGCTGTTTTTT,CASSTGIPNTGELFF
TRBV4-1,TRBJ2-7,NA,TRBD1,TGCGCCAGCAGCCAAGATAGTCCGGGACAGGGGATTTACGAGCAGTACTTC,CASSQDSPGQGIYEQYF
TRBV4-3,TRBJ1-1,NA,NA,TGCGCCAGCAGCCAGAGGGAAGGGAACACTGAAGCTTTCTTT,CASSQREGNTEAFF
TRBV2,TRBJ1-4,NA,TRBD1,TGTGCCAGCAGTGAAACCGGACAGGGATATGAAAAACTGTTTTTT,CASSETGQGYEKLFF
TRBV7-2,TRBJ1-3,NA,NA,TGTGCCAGCAGCCGGGGGGCTCTGGGGGACCTAGGAAACACCATATATTTT,CASSRGALGDLGNTIYF
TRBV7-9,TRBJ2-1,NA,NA,TGTGCCAGCAGCTTAGGGGCAGGGGCTCATGAGCAGTTCTTC,CASSLGAGAHEQFF
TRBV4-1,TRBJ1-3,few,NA,TGCGCCAGCAGCCAAGGACAGGACTACTCCCATCAGGGCACCATATATTTT,CASSQGQDYSHQGTIYF
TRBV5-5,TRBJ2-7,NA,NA,TGTGCCAGCAGCTTTGGAGCATTCTCTTTCGACGAGCAGTACTTC,CASSFGAFSFDEQYF
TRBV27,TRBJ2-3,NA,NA,TGTGCCAGCAGTTTGATTACAAGCACAGATACGCAGTATTTT,CASSLITSTDTQYF
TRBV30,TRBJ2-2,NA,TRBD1,TGTGCCTTCATCCATGGACAGGTGAACACTGGGGAGCTGTTTTTT,CAFIHGQVNTGELFF
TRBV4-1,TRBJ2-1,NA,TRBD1,TGCGCCAGCAGCTTAACGGGACAGGGGAGCAATGAGCAGTTCTTC,CASSLTGQGSNEQFF
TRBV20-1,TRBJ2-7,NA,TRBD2,TGCAGTGCGGAACTAGCGCCTGATCGGTACTTC,CSAELAPDRYF
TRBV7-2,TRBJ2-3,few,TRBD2,TGTGCCAGCAGCACCCCGGGACTAGCGGGAGAATGGGCAACAGATACGCAGTATTTT,CASSTPGLAGEWATDTQYF
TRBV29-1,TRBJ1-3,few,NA,TGCAGCGTTGAGCAGGTGAATGGAAACACCATATATTTT,CSVEQVNGNTIYF
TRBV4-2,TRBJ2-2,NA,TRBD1,TGTGCCAGCAGCCAAGATGGACAGGGGGCGCCCGGGGAGCTGTTTTTT,CASSQDGQGAPGELFF
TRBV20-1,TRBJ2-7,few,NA,TGCAGTGCGCCGATTACTCCCGAGCAGTACTTC,CSAPITPEQYF
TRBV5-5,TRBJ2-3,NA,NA,TGTGCCAGCAGCTTGGCCATAGTGGGGGGACACACAGTCACAGATACGCAGTATTTT,CASSLAIVGGHTVTDTQYF
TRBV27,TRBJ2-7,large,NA,TGTGCCAGCAGTACTCTCGATGGGGTGGGCGAGCAGTACTTC,CASSTLDGVGEQYF
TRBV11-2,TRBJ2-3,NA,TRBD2,TGTGCCAGCAGCCCCCACCCGGGACTAGCGGGGCCAAGCACAGATACGCAGTATTTT,CASSPHPGLAGPSTDTQYF
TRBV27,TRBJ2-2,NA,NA,TGTGCCAGCAGTTTATACCCCCCCGGGAGTACCGGGGAGCTGTTTTTT,CASSLYPPGSTGELFF
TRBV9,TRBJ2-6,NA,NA,TGTGCCAGCAGCGTTGGGGGGCGGAGCTCTGGGGCCAACGTCCTGACTTTC,CASSVGGRSSGANVLTF
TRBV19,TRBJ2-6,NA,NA,TGTGCCAGTAGTATAGACGGGCCCAGGCGTGGGGCCAACGTCCTGACTTTC,CASSIDGPRRGANVLTF
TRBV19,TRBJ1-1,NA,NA,TGTGCCAGTAGGGGGTACAGGGCGAACACTGAAGCTTTCTTT,CASRGYRANTEAFF
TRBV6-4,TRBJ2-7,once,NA,TGTGCCAGCAGACTGGATTTTTCCTACGAGCAGTACTTC,CASRLDFSYEQYF
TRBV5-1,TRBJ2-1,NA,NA,TGCGCCAGCTCCCAAGGGGAGCTCTACAATGAGCAGTTCTTC,CASSQGELYNEQFF
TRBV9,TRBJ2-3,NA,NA,TGTGCCAGCAGCGTAGACGGGGGGCCTAGCACAGATACGCAGTATTTT,CASSVDGGPSTDTQYF
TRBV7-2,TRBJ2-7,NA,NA,TGTGCCAGCAGCCTCATGCGCTACGAGCAGTACTTC,CASSLMRYEQYF
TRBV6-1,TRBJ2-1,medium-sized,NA,TGTGCCAGCAGTGAAGACGGCCAACGGATGTTCTTC,CASSEDGQRMFF
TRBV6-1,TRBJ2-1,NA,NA,TGTGCCAGCAGTGAGGCCGGGGCGGGCAATGAGCAGTTCTTC,CASSEAGAGNEQFF
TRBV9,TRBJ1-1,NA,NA,TGTGCCAGCAGCCCCCCGGGACGGCTAGGCACTGAAGCTTTCTTT,CASSPPGRLGTEAFF
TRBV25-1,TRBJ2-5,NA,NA,TGTGCCAGCAGTGAATCCCCCTCGGGGACCCAGTACTTC,CASSESPSGTQYF
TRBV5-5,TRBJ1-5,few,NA,TGTGCCAGCAGCCCACTAACGGGGGGGAATCAGCCCCAGCATTTT,CASSPLTGGNQPQHF
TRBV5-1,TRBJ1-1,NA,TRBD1,TGCGCCAGCAGCACCCAGGGGGCATATACTGAAGCTTTCTTT,CASSTQGAYTEAFF
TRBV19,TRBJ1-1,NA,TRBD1,TGTGCCAGTAGCATCACAGGGGGCTTGTGGGCTTTCTTT,CASSITGGLWAFF
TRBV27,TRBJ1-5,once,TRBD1,TGTGCCAGCAGTGCCCGACAGGGGGCTATTCAGCCCCAGCATTTT,CASSARQGAIQPQHF
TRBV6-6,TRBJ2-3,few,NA,TGTGCCAGCAGAAAGGGGCAGGGCCCTACCGATACGCAGTATTTT,CASRKGQGPTDTQYF